This paragraph reports one T cell receptor beta chain. In the original workflow: The assay estimated nucleated cells by amplifying reference gene primers. Measured with immunoSEQ multiplex PCR; TCRdb has only the in-frame clones, and not every one. Clonal size and the V and J genes are those of that table, whereas D and trimming came from the DNA. The sample includes around 360,000 clones, around 87% of them seen just once. The CDR3 runs 12 residues. CDR1 is MGHRA, CDR2 YSYEKL, per germline. Trimming took 3 bases from V and 4 from J, leaving 6 bases between them. During active infection, Seattle patients enrolled and were then monitored through disease. This sample is part of a study of blood T cell repertoires in COVID-19. Study details: Whether acute or convalescent, the COVID-19 samples came from the United States, Italy and Spain. Nucleic acid was either cDNA or gDNA, and it came from T cells, B-cell-depleted T cells, or PBMCs.

The genes are TRBV4-1 and TRBJ1-1; D remains ambiguous. Specimen: peripheral blood. The source of this sequence is a woman in her twenties or thirties with COVID-19, enrolled during active disease. In DNA form, the CDR3 reads TGCGCCAGCAGCCAGGGGAGCACTGAAGCTTTCTTT. This encodes CASSQGSTEAFF.